Sequencing of this T cell receptor (beta chain) was carried out in a study of shared clonotypes between healthy human individuals. Regarding the study as a whole: Clonotypes shared by all four sorted-subset donors had higher generation probabilities than non-shared clonotypes. Rarefaction revealed incomplete sorted-subset sequencing despite large depth. Only a few donors were included, so the genetic and exposure-history diversity represented was limited.

This CDR3 is 16 amino acids long. Germline V CDR1 and CDR2: SGHAT, FQNNGV. Unmatched junction bases numbered 14, after V lost 6 bases and J lost 7 bases. A note on this clone: The target antigen is unknown.

All participating donors were Caucasian adults from Nashville, Tennessee. The data were produced by immunoSEQ multiplex PCR, yet TCRdb's version contains in-frame clones alone and is incomplete. The sample includes millions of clones, 85% to 95% of them seen just once. The sequenced material came from naive CD4+ T cells from PBMCs. Subset described: CD45RA+ positively selected. The receptor comes from a man aged 18 to 35 in good health. Some clones in this sample may be carry-over from other donors' samples. This chain links TRBV11-2 with TRBJ2-7, with 11 bases aligning to TRBD1. CDR3 loop: CASRDRRDRGTEEQYF. Here the CDR3 DNA reads TGTGCCAGCAGAGATCGCCGGGACAGGGGGACGGAAGAGCAGTACTTC.